Listed here are 3 T cell receptor beta chains from one sample, sequenced in a study of beta chain features in type 1 diabetes. Sequenced material consisted of expressed TCRB transcripts (all of the isolated RNA was reverse transcribed). Sequencing used immunoSEQ multiplex PCR; TCRdb keeps in-frame clones, though not all of them. The profile covers about 360,000 clones, with roughly 12% appearing a single time and 0.017% taken by the ten largest. The sequencing input was naive CD4+ T cells from blood. The source is a man aged 18-30 years in good health.

This clone was detected only a few times. The chain recombines TRBV7-3 with TRBJ2-2; no reliable D call. Germline CDR1 is SGHTA and CDR2 is FQGTGA. V shed 6 bases and J shed 2 bases, with 16 bases lying between them. The CDR3 is made up of 16 amino acids. The CDR3 spells CASSSTRHGNTGELFF. CDR3 bases: TGTGCCAGCAGTTCGACCCGACACGGAAACACCGGGGAGCTGTTTTTT.

The V and J genes are TRBV29-1 and TRBJ2-7, with 8 bases lining up with TRBD2. Germline lookup yields CDR1 SQVTM and CDR2 ANQGSEA. Trimming took 6 bases from V and 5 from J; bases not matched to a gene: 9. The CDR3 spans 13 residues. The CDR3 protein is CSVWGGRSDEQYF. CDR3 in DNA: TGCAGCGTATGGGGCGGGAGGTCGGACGAGCAGTACTTC.

The V call is TRBV27, the J call TRBJ2-2, with D possibly being TRBD2 (5 bases). The V end lost 7 bases, the J end lost 1 base, and 10 bases lay between the germline ends. The CDR3 totals 14 residues. Per the germline V gene, CDR1 is MNHEY and CDR2 is SMNVEV (reference sequence). The CDR3, as DNA: TGTGCCAGCACCTGGAGGCAGAACACCGGGGAGCTGTTTTTT. It codes for CASTWRQNTGELFF.